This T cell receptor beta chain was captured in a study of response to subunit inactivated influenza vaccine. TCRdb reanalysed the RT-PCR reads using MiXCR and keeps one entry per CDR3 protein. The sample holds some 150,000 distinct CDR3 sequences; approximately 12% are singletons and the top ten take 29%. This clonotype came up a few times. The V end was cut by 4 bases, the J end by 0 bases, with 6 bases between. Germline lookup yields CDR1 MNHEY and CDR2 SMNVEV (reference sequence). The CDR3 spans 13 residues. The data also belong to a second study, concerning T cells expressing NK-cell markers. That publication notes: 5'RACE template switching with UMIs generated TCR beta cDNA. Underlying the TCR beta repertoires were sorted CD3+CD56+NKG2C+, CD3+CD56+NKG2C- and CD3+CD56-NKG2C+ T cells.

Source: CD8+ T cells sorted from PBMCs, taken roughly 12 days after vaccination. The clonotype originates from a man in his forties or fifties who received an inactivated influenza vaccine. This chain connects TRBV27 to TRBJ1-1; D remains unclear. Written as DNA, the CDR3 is TGTGCCAGCAGTTCTTTTATGAACACTGAAGCTTTCTTT. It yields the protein CASSSFMNTEAFF.